The T cell receptor beta chain under discussion was sequenced for a study of blood T cell repertoires in COVID-19. The V and J ends lost 6 bases and 1 base respectively, with 5 bases between them. CDR3 length: 12 residues. Germline loops: CDR1 KGHDR, CDR2 SFDVKD. Only in-frame clones appear in the TCRdb table, and some are missing; sequencing was by immunoSEQ multiplex PCR. The sample lists around 270,000 clones; around nine tenths were seen once. Sequences were obtained from PBMCs or T cells enriched from blood (not recorded which). The chain couples TRBV24-1 to TRBJ1-2; D call uncertain. This clonotype originated in a woman aged 40-49 years who had been exposed to COVID-19. The CDR3 region is CATSNSNYGYTF. CDR3 DNA sequence: TGTGCCACCAGTAACAGTAACTATGGCTACACCTTC.